A selection of T cell receptor beta chains follows, all from one sample in a study of vaccination effects on CD4 cells after COVID-19. Method: immunoSEQ multiplex PCR; TCRdb's copy keeps in-frame clones and lacks some. The sample has fewer than 40,000 clones, 55% to 75% seen once. Antigen specificity for these receptors is unknown. Sequencing used CD4+ T cells from PBMCs cultured with SARS-CoV-2 spike peptides, obtained before COVID-19 vaccination. These receptors were taken from a human donor who received a COVID-19 vaccine. The CDR3 runs from the conserved cysteine through the conserved F or W. A D gene is named only where the DNA matches it firmly. Clone size is given for some rows only: seen once, a few or many times, or a class if the clone is expanded.

TRBJ1-1,TRBV20-1,TRBD1,NA,TGCAGTGCTAGTGACAGGGGGGGTATGAACACTGAAGCTTTCTTT,CSASDRGGMNTEAFF
TRBJ2-7,TRBV10-3,TRBD2,NA,TGTGCCATCAGTGTAAGCTCTAGCGGGGTAAACGAGCAGTACTTC,CAISVSSSGVNEQYF
TRBJ1-1,TRBV18,TRBD1,NA,TGTGCCAGCTCACCACTCGGACAGGGGGGGGGATACACTGAAGCTTTCTTT,CASSPLGQGGGYTEAFF
TRBJ1-5,TRBV19,NA,once,TGTGCCAGTAGTATACCCAGGCTCAATCAGCCCCAGCATTTT,CASSIPRLNQPQHF
TRBJ2-3,TRBV21-1,NA,NA,TGTGCCAGCAGCAAAGAGCGGGAGCGGGGGGGCCCTAGCGCAGATACGCAGTATTTT,CASSKERERGGPSADTQYF
TRBJ1-1,TRBV7-9,NA,NA,TGTGCCAGCAGCTACAGCTGGCTGAACACTGAAGCTTTCTTT,CASSYSWLNTEAFF
TRBJ2-2,TRBV11-2,NA,NA,TGTGCCAGCAGCCGCCGAGGGCTGAACACCGGGGAGCTGTTTTTT,CASSRRGLNTGELFF
TRBJ2-2,TRBV5-6,NA,medium-sized,TGTGCCAGCAGCTTTGGGGGAACTAACACCGGGGAGCTGTTTTTT,CASSFGGTNTGELFF
TRBJ2-5,TRBV2,TRBD2,NA,TGTGCCAGCTCTCCAGGGAGGGGAGAGACCCAGTACTTC,CASSPGRGETQYF
TRBJ2-6,TRBV5-1,NA,NA,TGCGCCAGCAGCTTGGCTGGCCACTCTGGGGCCAACGTCCTGACTTTC,CASSLAGHSGANVLTF
TRBJ1-2,TRBV20-1,NA,NA,TGCAGTGCTAGTACCGGGACCGACGGTGGCTACACCTTC,CSASTGTDGGYTF
TRBJ2-1,TRBV7-2,NA,NA,TGTGCCAGCACCCAGACGAGGGGGAGCAATGAGCAGTTCTTC,CASTQTRGSNEQFF
TRBJ1-2,TRBV6-5,NA,NA,TGTGCCAGCAGCCACGGTCAGGTCTATGGCTACACCTTC,CASSHGQVYGYTF
TRBJ2-1,TRBV7-9,TRBD2,once,TGTGCCAGCAGCCCGCGAGTGGCGGGGGGGGCCAATGAGCAGTTCTTC,CASSPRVAGGANEQFF
TRBJ1-1,TRBV19,NA,NA,TGTGCCAGTAGCAAAACTCCGGGATCAGGATTTTTACACACTGAAGCTTTCTTT,CASSKTPGSGFLHTEAFF